This TCR beta chain was sequenced during a study of beta chain features in type 1 diabetes (dated by TCRdb to about 2018). Regarding the study in general: Mean age, gender distribution, total cell number and subset yield did not differ between patients and healthy donors. A total of 107,917,701 sorted cells were examined across all samples, and a strong correlation was observed between cell number per subset and RNA yield. In the study, TCRB repertoires of sorted circulating CD4+ T cell subsets from recently diagnosed type 1 diabetes patients were compared with those of matched healthy donors. Regulatory and stem cell-like memory subsets were obtained from only 8 patients and about eight healthy donors, while naive and central memory subsets were obtained from all 28 donors. Findings and caveats that apply to the study as a whole: At VDJ recombination sites, type 1 diabetes patients had fewer insertions and more deleted nucleotides, which implies abnormalities in thymic rearrangement. In all four CD4+ subsets, TCRB CDR3 length was moderately but significantly shorter in type 1 diabetes patients. Sequencing cDNA rather than genomic DNA could over-represent highly expressing activated cells, although activation and CD3 levels did not differ between groups. Because the HLA sub-analyses included only small numbers of individuals, any influence of HLA type on TCRB rearrangement was left unresolved. PCR might favor shorter templates, but patient and control samples were amplified and corrected together, so any skew would affect both groups equally. Naive, central memory and regulatory TCRB repertoires appeared more similar among patients than among healthy donors.

The High Capacity cDNA Reverse Transcription Kit was used to reverse transcribe all of the isolated RNA, meaning that expressed TCRB transcripts were what got sequenced. Naive, central memory and regulatory T cell samples underwent deep immunoSEQ sequencing, averaging around 4 million total reads per sample. After sorted cells were lysed in RLT buffer, RNA was extracted with DNase-treated RNeasy Micro or Mini kits, with the choice depending on cell number. To prevent cross-contamination, every cell subset was processed on its own, while patient and healthy donor samples were processed together. The immunoSEQ multiplex PCR was used to amplify TCRB sequences from cDNA, yielding 87-bp fragments that span the CDR3 region. Sequencing of the amplicons was done on the Illumina HiSeq platform. The source study handled its data this way. Synthetic template baselines were used to correct PCR bias computationally, reads within Hamming distance 2 were collapsed together, and singletons that could not be merged were discarded. Reads were aligned against IMGT so that V, D and J genes, CDR3 length and insertions or deletions at six rearrangement sites could be assigned. Within each subset, clonotype counts were normalized to sorted cell number, and only after that were true diversity and Gini coefficients computed with the tcR R package. Repertoire sharing was quantified using the overlap coefficient calculated on TCRB nucleotide sequences. Out-of-frame TCRB sequences from naive cells were analyzed as a proxy for the pre-selection repertoire. TCRdb retrieved this table from immuneACCESS and kept in-frame rearrangements only. Not all clones are present; in checked studies, unresolved V genes account for under half, and no reason is known for the remainder. The DNA was the basis for D and trimming; V, J and clone size are from that table. The sample yields more than 350,000 clones; about an eighth were counted once. Together, the top ten hold 0.035% to 0.05% of the sample.

From each donor, a single peripheral blood sample of about 120 mL on average was drawn into heparinised tubes. A BD FACSAria II and a panel including CD45RO, CCR7, CD25, CD127, CD95 and CD27 were used to sort naive, central memory, regulatory and stem cell-like memory CD4+ T cells. A purity above 98% was achieved for all sorted populations. PBMCs were isolated immediately by Lymphoprep density gradient centrifugation and stained directly without culture. So that batch effects would be minimized, each experiment stained and sorted samples in pairs, pairing one healthy donor with one patient. This clone has more than one count but fewer than ten. Its cognate antigen has yet to be identified. Base qualities are not at hand, and no much larger clone is one base apart. The sequencing input was naive CD4+ T cells from blood. In light of the paper, this sample's cell subset or site label describes: true naive CD4+ T cells. The TCR was taken from a woman younger than 30 in good health.

Here is the DNA: TGTGCCAGCAGCACGCGGGAGGCCAACAATGAGCAGTTCTTC. The resulting protein is CASSTREANNEQFF. The rearrangement combines TRBV9 with TRBJ2-1, and 8 bases in between align with TRBD2. Trimming removed 4 bases from V and 5 bases from J; the gene matches leave 5 bases unexplained. The CDR3, from cysteine to phenylalanine, totals 14 residues. The only DNA kept is the CDR3, 42 bases in frame from the first base. As encoded in the germline V gene, CDR1 is SGDLS while CDR2 is YYNGEE.